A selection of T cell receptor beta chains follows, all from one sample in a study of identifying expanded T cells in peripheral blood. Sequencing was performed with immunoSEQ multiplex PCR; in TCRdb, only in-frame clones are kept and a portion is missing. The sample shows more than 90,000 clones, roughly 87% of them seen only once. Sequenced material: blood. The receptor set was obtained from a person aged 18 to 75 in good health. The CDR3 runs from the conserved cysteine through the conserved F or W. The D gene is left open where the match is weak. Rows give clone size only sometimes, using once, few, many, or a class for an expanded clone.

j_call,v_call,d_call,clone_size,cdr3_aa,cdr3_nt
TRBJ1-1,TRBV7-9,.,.,CASNDRPATEAFF,TGTGCCAGCAATGATCGGCCGGCCACTGAAGCTTTCTTT
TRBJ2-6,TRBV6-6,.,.,CASSYPSGANVLTF,TGTGCCAGCAGTTACCCGTCTGGGGCCAACGTCCTGACTTTC
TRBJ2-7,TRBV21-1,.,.,CASSAPFGSGYEQYF,TGTGCCAGCAGTGCCCCTTTCGGAAGCGGCTACGAGCAGTACTTC
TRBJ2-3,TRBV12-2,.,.,CASRPKERGDTQYF,TGTGCAAGTCGCCCAAAAGAGCGAGGAGATACGCAGTATTTT
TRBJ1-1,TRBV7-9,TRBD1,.,CASSLVGTGLLNTEAFF,TGTGCCAGCAGCTTAGTAGGGACAGGGCTACTGAACACTGAAGCTTTCTTT
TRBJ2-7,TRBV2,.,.,CASSVAVNYEQYF,TGTGCCAGCAGTGTCGCCGTTAACTACGAGCAGTACTTC
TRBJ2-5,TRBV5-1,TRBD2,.,CASSLGLAGGQETQYF,TGCGCCAGCAGCTTGGGTCTAGCGGGGGGCCAAGAGACCCAGTACTTC
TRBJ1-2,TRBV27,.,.,CASSPGQVRNIPPPDYGYTF,TGTGCCAGCAGCCCCGGACAAGTCCGCAACATCCCCCCCCCGGACTATGGCTACACCTTC
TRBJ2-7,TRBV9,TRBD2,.,CASSPTSGISSYEQYF,TGTGCCAGCAGCCCAACTAGCGGGATCAGCTCCTACGAGCAGTACTTC
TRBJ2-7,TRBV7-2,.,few,CASREGTRNEQYF,TGTGCCAGCAGGGAGGGGACAAGAAACGAGCAGTACTTC
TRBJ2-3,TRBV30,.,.,CAWSITDTQYF,TGTGCCTGGAGTATCACAGATACGCAGTATTTT
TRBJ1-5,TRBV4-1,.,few,CASSQGRSSNQPQHF,TGCGCCAGCAGCCAAGGGCGCAGTAGCAATCAGCCCCAGCATTTT
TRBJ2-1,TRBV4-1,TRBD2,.,CASSRAVRGVEVEQFF,TGCGCCAGCAGCCGAGCGGTGCGGGGGGTCGAGGTTGAGCAGTTCTTC
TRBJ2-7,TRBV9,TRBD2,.,CASSVGSGASSYEQYF,TGTGCCAGCAGCGTAGGTAGCGGGGCAAGCTCCTACGAGCAGTACTTC
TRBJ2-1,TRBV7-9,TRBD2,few,CASIRTSGGSYNEQFF,TGTGCCAGCATAAGGACTAGCGGGGGGTCCTACAATGAGCAGTTCTTC
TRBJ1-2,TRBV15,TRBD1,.,CATSPRKRRDRIFTNYGYTF,TGTGCCACCAGCCCGAGGAAGAGAAGGGACAGAATTTTCACCAACTATGGCTACACCTTC
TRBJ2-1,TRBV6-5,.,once,CASSWGFLGEQFF,TGTGCCAGCAGTTGGGGGTTTTTGGGGGAGCAGTTCTTC
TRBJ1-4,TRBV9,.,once,CASSIRGEKLFF,TGTGCCAGCTCCATAAGGGGGGAAAAACTGTTTTTT
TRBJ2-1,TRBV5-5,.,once,CASSWDSVYEQFF,TGTGCCAGCAGCTGGGACTCCGTCTATGAGCAGTTCTTC
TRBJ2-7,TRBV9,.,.,CASSVEGAPYEQYF,TGTGCCAGCAGCGTAGAAGGGGCCCCCTACGAGCAGTACTTC
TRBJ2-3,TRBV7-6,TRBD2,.,CASSPSGVISDTQYF,TGTGCCAGCAGCCCCAGCGGGGTTATTTCAGATACGCAGTATTTT
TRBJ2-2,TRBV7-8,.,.,CASSPRESGELFF,TGTGCCAGCAGCCCCCGAGAGTCCGGGGAGCTGTTTTTT
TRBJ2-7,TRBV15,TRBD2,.,CATSRNRLAHEQYF,TGTGCCACCAGCCGAAACCGACTAGCCCACGAGCAGTACTTC
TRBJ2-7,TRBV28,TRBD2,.,CASSSPSGLKYEQYF,TGTGCCAGCAGTTCTCCGTCGGGACTAAAGTACGAGCAGTACTTC
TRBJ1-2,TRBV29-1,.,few,CSVWALGSSYTF,TGCAGCGTTTGGGCCCTCGGGAGTAGCTACACCTTC
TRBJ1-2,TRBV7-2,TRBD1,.,CASSLYTPTGRIRARGYTF,TGTGCCAGCAGCTTATATACGCCGACAGGGCGGATAAGGGCGCGCGGCTACACCTTC
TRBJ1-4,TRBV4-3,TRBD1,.,CASSQGAGGQNEKLFF,TGCGCCAGCAGCCAAGGGGCAGGGGGCCAGAATGAAAAACTGTTTTTT
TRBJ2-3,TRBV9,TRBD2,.,CASSVMSGGTDTQYF,TGTGCCAGCAGCGTAATGAGCGGGGGCACAGATACGCAGTATTTT
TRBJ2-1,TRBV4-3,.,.,CASSQDLRGTYNEQFF,TGCGCCAGCAGCCAAGATCTGAGGGGAACTTACAATGAGCAGTTCTTC
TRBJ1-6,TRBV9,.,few,CASSVVPGRSPLHF,TGTGCCAGCAGCGTAGTCCCAGGGAGGTCACCCCTCCACTTT
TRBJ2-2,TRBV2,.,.,CASSWGPQDTGELFF,TGTGCCAGCAGCTGGGGACCTCAAGACACCGGGGAGCTGTTTTTT
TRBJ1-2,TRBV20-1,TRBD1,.,CSEPTGYGYTF,TGCAGTGAACCGACAGGGTATGGCTACACCTTC
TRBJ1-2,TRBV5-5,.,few,CASSWGVRLGYTF,TGTGCCAGCAGCTGGGGTGTGAGGTTGGGCTACACCTTC
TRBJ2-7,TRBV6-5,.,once,CASSYGETYEQYF,TGTGCCAGCAGTTACGGGGAGACCTACGAGCAGTACTTC
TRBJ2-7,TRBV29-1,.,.,CSAGTNYEQYF,TGCAGCGCAGGGACAAACTACGAGCAGTACTTC
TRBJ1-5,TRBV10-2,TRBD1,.,CASSDPGGGLGQPQHF,TGCGCCAGCAGTGACCCAGGGGGGGGGCTCGGACAGCCCCAGCATTTT
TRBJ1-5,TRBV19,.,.,CASSAEGYSNQPQHF,TGTGCCAGTAGTGCAGAGGGGTATAGCAATCAGCCCCAGCATTTT
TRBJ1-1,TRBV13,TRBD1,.,CASSFGTANPGDTEAFF,TGTGCCAGCAGCTTCGGGACAGCCAATCCCGGGGACACTGAAGCTTTCTTT
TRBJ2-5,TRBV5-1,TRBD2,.,CASSSGLAGGRETQYF,TGCGCCAGCAGCTCGGGACTAGCGGGGGGGCGTGAGACCCAGTACTTC
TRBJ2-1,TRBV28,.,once,CASSRTAEIYNEQFF,TGTGCCAGCAGCCGGACAGCTGAGATTTACAATGAGCAGTTCTTC
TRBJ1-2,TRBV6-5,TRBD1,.,CASSSKQGAGYGYTF,TGTGCCAGCAGTTCCAAACAGGGGGCCGGCTATGGCTACACCTTC
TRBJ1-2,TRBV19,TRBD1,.,CASSRTGFLYGYTF,TGTGCCAGTAGTAGGACAGGGTTTCTTTATGGCTACACCTTC
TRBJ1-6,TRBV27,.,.,CASKGVGSPLHF,TGTGCCAGCAAGGGGGTGGGTTCACCCCTCCACTTT
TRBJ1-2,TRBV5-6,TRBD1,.,CASSPGTGVDFGDF,TGTGCCAGCAGCCCCGGGACAGGGGTGGATTTTGGGGACTTC
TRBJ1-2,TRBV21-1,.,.,CASSKRDRGHLAYGYTF,TGTGCCAGCAGCAAAAGGGACAGGGGCCATCTCGCCTATGGCTACACCTTC
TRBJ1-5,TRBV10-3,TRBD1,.,CAIRQGGQQPQHF,TGTGCCATCCGGCAGGGGGGTCAGCAGCCCCAGCATTTT
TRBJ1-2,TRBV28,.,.,CASSLRDKSATNYGYTF,TGTGCCAGCAGTTTGAGGGACAAGAGCGCTACTAACTATGGCTACACCTTC
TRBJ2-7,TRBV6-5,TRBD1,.,CASSYPRQGLVVQYF,TGTGCCAGCAGTTACCCGAGACAGGGGTTGGTAGTGCAGTACTTC
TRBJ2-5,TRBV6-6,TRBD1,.,CASSGQAPETQYF,TGTGCCAGCAGCGGACAGGCCCCAGAGACCCAGTACTTC
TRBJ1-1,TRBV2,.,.,CASMGTEAFF,TGTGCCAGCATGGGCACTGAAGCTTTCTTT
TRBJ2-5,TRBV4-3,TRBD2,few,CASSQALGGGAETQYF,TGCGCCAGCAGCCAAGCTTTGGGCGGGGGGGCTGAGACCCAGTACTTC
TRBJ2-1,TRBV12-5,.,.,CASGLVRDGSSWGEQFF,TGTGCTAGTGGTTTGGTACGGGACGGATCCTCGTGGGGAGAGCAGTTCTTC
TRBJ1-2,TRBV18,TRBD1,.,CASSPPGTAANYGYTF,TGTGCCAGCTCACCACCGGGGACAGCCGCGAACTATGGCTACACCTTC
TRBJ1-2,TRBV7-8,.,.,CASSLGVGASYGYTF,TGTGCCAGCAGCTTAGGTGTAGGGGCTTCCTATGGCTACACCTTC
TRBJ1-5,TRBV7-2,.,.,CASSLWQGPGPQHF,TGTGCCAGCAGCTTATGGCAGGGGCCAGGGCCCCAGCATTTT